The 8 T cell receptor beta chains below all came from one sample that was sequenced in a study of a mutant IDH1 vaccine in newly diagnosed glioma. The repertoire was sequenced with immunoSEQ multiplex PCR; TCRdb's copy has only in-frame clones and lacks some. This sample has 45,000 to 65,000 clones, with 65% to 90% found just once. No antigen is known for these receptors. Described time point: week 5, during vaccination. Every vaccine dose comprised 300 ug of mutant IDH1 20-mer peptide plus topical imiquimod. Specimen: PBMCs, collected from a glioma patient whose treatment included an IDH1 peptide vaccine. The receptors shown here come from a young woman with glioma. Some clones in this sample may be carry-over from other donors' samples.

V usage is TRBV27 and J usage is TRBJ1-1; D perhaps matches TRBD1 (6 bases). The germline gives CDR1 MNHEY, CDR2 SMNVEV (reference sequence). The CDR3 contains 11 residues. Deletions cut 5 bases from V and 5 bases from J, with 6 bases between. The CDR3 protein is CASSRGTEAFF. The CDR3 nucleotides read TGTGCCAGCAGTAGGGGGACTGAAGCTTTCTTT.

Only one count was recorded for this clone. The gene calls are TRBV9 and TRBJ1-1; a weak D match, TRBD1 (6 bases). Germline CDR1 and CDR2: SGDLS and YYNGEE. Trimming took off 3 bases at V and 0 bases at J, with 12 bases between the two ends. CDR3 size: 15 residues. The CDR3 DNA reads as TGTGCCAGCAGCGCCGGGGGGGCGCTGAACACTGAAGCTTTCTTT. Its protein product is CASSAGGALNTEAFF. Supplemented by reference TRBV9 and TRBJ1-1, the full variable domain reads DSGVTQTPKHLITATGQRVTLRCSPRSGDLSVYWYQQSLDQGLQFLIQYYNGEERAKGNILERFSAQQFPDLHSELNLSSLELGDSALYFCASSAGGALNTEAFFGQGTRLTVV.

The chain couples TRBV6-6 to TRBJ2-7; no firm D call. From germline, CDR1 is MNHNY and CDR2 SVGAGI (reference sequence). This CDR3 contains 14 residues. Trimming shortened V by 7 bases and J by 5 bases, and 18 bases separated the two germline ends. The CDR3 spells CASTPEKGGHEQYF. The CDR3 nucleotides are TGTGCCAGCACCCCCGAGAAGGGTGGCCACGAGCAGTACTTC.

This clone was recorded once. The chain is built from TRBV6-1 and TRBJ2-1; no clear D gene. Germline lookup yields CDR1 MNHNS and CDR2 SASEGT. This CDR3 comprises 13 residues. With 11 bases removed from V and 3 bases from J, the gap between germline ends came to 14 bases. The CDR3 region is CAASSWIYNEQFF. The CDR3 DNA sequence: TGTGCCGCCTCGTCATGGATCTACAATGAGCAGTTCTTC.

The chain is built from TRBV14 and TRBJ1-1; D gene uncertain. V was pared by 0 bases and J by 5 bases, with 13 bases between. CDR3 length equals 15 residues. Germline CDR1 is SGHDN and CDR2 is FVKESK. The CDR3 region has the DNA TGTGCCAGCAGCCAAGATGCAGTGATGGGGACTGAAGCTTTCTTT. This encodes CASSQDAVMGTEAFF.

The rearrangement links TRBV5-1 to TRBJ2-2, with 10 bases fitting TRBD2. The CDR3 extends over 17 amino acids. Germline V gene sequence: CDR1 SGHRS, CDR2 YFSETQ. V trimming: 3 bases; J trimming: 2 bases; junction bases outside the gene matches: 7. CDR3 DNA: TGCGCCAGCAGCTACTGGACTAGCGGTATTAACACCGGGGAGCTGTTTTTT. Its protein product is CASSYWTSGINTGELFF.

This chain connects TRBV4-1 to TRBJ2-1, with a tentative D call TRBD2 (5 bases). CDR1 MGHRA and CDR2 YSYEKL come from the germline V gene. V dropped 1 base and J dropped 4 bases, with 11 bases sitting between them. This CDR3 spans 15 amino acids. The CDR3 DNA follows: TGCGCCAGCAGCCAAGTCGGGGTGGGGTACAATGAGCAGTTCTTC. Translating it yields CASSQVGVGYNEQFF.

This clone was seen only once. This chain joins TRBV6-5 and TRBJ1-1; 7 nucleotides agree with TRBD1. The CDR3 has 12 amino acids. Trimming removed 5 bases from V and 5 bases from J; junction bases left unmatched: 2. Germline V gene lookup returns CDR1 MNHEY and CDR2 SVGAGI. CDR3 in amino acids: CASSRRGTEAFF. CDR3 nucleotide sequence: TGTGCCAGCAGTCGCAGGGGGACTGAAGCTTTCTTT.